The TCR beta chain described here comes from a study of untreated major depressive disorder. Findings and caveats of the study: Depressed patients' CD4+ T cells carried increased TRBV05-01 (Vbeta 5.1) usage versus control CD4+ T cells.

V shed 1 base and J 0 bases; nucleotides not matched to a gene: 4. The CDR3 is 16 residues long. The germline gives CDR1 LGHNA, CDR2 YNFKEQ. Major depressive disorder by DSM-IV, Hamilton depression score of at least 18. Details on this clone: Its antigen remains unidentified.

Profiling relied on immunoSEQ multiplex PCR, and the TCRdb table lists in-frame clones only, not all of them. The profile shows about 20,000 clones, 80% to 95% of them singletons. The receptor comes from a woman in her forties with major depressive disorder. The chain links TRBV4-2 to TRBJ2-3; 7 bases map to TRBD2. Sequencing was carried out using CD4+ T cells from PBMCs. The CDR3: CASSQVNSGSTDTQYF. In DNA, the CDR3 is TGTGCCAGCAGCCAAGTCAATAGCGGGAGCACAGATACGCAGTATTTT.